This T cell receptor beta chain was sequenced during a study of shared clonotypes between healthy human individuals. Study overall: Plates per donor: three CD4 naive, three CD4 memory, two CD8 naive, one CD8 memory.

V was clipped by 5 bases and J by 6 bases; unmatched bases: 7. This CDR3 is 14 amino acids long. The germline V gene encodes CDR1 LNHDA and CDR2 SQIVND (reference sequence). The table lists this clone with a few counts. The antigen remains undetermined. Several immunoSEQ plates held equal portions of the genomic DNA taken from each subset. Assay used: immunoSEQ multiplex PCR; TCRdb lists only in-frame clones, some missing. Among some 1.5 million clones listed, around 97% were seen once. Study-wide points: Shared across a few donors were about 4.8% of the naive CD4 clonotypes.

The specimen was naive CD4+ T cells sorted from blood. Subset described: CD45RA+ positively selected. The clonotype comes from a man between 25 and 39 years old in good health. The gene calls are TRBV19 and TRBJ2-7, with TRBD2 identical over 10 bases. This CDR3 is CASSGLADRGEQYF. The CDR3 DNA sequence: TGTGCCAGTAGTGGACTAGCGGACAGAGGCGAGCAGTACTTC.